The 4 T cell receptor beta chains in this list originate from one sample, sequenced in a study of cytomegalovirus exposure and HLA in healthy donors. Researchers ran the PCR with 60 Vbeta and 13 Jbeta primers. Assay used: immunoSEQ multiplex PCR; TCRdb lists only in-frame clones, some missing. The sample carries 150,000 to 200,000 clones, 81% recorded once. Sequencing used PBMCs. These TCRs come from a woman aged 25 to 39 in good health and CMV-seronegative.

The V and J genes are TRBV5-4 and TRBJ2-5, with 10 bases aligning to TRBD2. The V gene's germline CDR1 is SGHNT and CDR2 YYREEE (reference sequence). The CDR3 runs 16 residues. With V trimmed by 3 bases and J by 0 bases, 5 bases remained unmatched. The CDR3 DNA reads TGTGCCAGCAGCTCGGGACTAGCGACGTACCAAGAGACCCAGTACTTC. Translating it yields CASSSGLATYQETQYF.

Here the CDR3 reads CASSESSGADTQYF. In DNA, the CDR3 is TGTGCCAGCAGTGAGTCTAGCGGGGCAGATACGCAGTATTTT. The chain combines TRBV25-1 with TRBJ2-3; 9 bases align to TRBD2. Germline V gene sequence: CDR1 MGHDK, CDR2 SYGVNS. Trimming took 3 bases from V and 4 from J; bases not matched to a gene: 2. The CDR3 loop spans 14 amino acids.

The J gene is TRBJ1-2, the V gene TRBV30; D ambiguous. This CDR3 is built from 13 residues. V lost 0 bases to trimming and J lost 5 bases, with 10 bases between them. Germline lookup yields CDR1 GTSNPN and CDR2 SVGIG (reference sequence). CDR3 DNA: TGTGCCTGGAGTGTACTGCGAGGGTATGGCTACACCTTC. Translating gives CAWSVLRGYGYTF.

The table lists this clone with a few counts. CDR3 in amino acids: CSVTGTGGFGQPQHF. Here the CDR3 DNA reads TGCAGCGTCACGGGGACAGGGGGCTTCGGTCAGCCCCAGCATTTT. The genes are TRBV29-1 and TRBJ1-5, with 12 positions matching TRBD1. V lost 6 bases, J lost 6 bases, and 9 bases stayed unmatched. From germline, CDR1 is SQVTM and CDR2 ANQGSEA. The CDR3 spans 15 residues.